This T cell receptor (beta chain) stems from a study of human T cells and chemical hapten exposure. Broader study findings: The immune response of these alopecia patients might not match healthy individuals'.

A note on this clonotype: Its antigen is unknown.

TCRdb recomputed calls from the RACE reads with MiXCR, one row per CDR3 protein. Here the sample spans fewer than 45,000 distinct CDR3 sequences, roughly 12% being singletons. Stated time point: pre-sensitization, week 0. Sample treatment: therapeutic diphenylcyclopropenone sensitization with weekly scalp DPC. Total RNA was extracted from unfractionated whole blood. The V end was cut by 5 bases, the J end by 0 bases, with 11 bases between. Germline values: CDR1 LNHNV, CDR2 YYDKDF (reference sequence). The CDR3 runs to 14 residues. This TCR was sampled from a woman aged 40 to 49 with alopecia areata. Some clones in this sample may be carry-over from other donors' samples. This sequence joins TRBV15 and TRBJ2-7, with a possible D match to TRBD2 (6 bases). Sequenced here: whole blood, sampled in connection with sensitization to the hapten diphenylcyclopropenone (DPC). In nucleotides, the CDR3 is TGTGCCACCAGCGGAAAGACTAGCTCCTACGAGCAGTACTTC. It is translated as CATSGKTSSYEQYF.